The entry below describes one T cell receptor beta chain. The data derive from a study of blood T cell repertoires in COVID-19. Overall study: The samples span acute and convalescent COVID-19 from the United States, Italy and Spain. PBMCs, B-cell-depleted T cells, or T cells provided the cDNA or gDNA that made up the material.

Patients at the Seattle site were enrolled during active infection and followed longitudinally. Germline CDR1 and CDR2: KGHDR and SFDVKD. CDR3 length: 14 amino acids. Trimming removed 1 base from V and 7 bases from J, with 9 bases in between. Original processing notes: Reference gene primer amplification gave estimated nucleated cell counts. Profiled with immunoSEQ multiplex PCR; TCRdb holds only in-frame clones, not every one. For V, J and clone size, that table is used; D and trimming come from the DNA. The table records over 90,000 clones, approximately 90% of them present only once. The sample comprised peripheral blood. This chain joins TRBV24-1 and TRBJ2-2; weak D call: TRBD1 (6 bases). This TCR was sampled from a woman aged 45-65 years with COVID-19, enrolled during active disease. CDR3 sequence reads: CATSDFPDSGELFF. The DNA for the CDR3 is TGTGCCACCAGTGATTTCCCGGACAGCGGGGAGCTGTTTTTT.